This T cell receptor beta chain was recorded in a study of breast tumors, draining lymph nodes, adjacent tissues. Study-level points and caveats: Tumor and nontumor repertoires were significantly more similar in luminal-like than in basal-like breast cancer.

TCRdb itself ran the multiplex PCR reads through MiXCR, one entry per CDR3 protein. The profile shows about 100,000 distinct CDR3 sequences, 21% of them singletons. Trimming pared 3 bases from V and 2 bases from J, leaving 5 bases between. CDR3 length: 13 residues. Samples came from axillary lymph nodes draining the breast cancer. This clonotype was found many times. Antigen unknown. The rearrangement uses TRBV12-3 or TRBV12-4 and TRBJ1-5; D is unclear. The source material was axillary lymph node tissue. This sequence was found in a female donor with breast cancer. Some clones in this sample may be carry-over from other donors' samples. CDR3: CASSFGRNQPQHF. The CDR3, as DNA: TGTGCCAGCAGTTTCGGCCGCAATCAGCCCCAGCATTTT.